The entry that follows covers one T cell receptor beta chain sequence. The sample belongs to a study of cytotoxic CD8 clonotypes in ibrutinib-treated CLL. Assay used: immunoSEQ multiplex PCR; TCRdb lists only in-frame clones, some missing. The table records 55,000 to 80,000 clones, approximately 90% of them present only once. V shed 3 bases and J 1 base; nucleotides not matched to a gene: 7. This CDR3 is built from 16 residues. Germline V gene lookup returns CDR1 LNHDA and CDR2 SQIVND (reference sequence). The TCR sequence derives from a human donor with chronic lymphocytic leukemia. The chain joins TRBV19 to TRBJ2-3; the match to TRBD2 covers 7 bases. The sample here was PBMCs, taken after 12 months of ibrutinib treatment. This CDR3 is CASSMGRDYRTDTQYF. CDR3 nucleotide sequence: TGTGCCAGTAGTATGGGACGGGACTACCGCACAGATACGCAGTATTTT. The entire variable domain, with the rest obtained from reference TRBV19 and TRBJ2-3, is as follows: DGGITQSPKYLFRKEGQNVTLSCEQNLNHDAMYWYRQDPGQGLRLIYYSQIVNDFQKGDIAEGYSVSREKKESFPLTVTSAQKNPTAFYLCASSMGRDYRTDTQYFGPGTRLTVL.